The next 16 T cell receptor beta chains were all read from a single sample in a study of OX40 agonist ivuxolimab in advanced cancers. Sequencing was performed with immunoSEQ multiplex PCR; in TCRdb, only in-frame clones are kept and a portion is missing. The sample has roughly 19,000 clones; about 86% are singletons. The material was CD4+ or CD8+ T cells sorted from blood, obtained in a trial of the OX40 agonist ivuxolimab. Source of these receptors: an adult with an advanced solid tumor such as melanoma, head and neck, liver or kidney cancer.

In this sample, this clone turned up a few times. The CDR3, as DNA: TGTGCCAGCAGCTACCTACAGGGGTCGAACTACGAGCAGTACTTC. Its translation is CASSYLQGSNYEQYF. The chain couples TRBV7-3 to TRBJ2-7; the match to TRBD1 covers 7 bases. The CDR3 spans 15 residues. V shed 4 bases and J 3 bases; nucleotides not matched to a gene: 9. The germline V gene encodes CDR1 SGHTA and CDR2 FQGTGA.

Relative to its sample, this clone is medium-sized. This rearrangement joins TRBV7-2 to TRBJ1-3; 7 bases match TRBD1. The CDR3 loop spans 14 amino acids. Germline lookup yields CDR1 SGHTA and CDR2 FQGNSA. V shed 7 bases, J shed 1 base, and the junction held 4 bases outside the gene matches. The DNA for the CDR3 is TGTGCCAGCACCGAGACAGGGTCTGGAAACACCATATATTTT. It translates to CASTETGSGNTIYF.

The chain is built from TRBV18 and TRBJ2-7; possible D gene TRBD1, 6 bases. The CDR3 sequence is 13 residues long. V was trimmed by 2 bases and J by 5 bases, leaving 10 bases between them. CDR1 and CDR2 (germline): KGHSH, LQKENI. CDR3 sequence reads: CASSPGAGDEQYF. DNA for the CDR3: TGTGCCAGCTCACCAGGTGCAGGGGACGAGCAGTACTTC. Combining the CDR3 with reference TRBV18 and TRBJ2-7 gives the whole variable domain NAGVMQNPRHLVRRRGQEARLRCSPMKGHSHVYWYRQLPEEGLKFMVYLQKENIIDESGMPKERFSAEFPKEGPSILRIQQVVRGDSAAYFCASSPGAGDEQYFGPGTRLTVT.

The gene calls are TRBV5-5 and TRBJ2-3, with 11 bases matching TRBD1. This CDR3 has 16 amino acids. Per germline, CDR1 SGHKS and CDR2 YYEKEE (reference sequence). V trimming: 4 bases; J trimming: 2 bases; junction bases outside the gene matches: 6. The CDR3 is CASSPGTGGNTDTQYF. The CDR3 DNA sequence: TGTGCCAGCAGCCCTGGGACAGGGGGAAACACAGATACGCAGTATTTT.

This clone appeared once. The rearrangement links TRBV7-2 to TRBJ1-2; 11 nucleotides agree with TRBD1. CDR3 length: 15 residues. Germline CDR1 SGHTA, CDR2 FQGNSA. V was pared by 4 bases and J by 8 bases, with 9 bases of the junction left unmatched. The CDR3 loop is CASSSARTGGGGYTF. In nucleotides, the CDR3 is TGTGCCAGCAGCTCGGCTAGGACAGGGGGCGGGGGCTACACCTTC.

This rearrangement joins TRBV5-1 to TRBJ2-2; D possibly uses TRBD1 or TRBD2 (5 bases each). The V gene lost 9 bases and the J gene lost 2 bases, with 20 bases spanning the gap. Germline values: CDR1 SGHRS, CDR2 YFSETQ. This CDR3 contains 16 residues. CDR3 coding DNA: TGCGCCACCGAGATAACGCCGGGACGTAACACCGGGGAGCTGTTTTTT. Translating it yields CATEITPGRNTGELFF.

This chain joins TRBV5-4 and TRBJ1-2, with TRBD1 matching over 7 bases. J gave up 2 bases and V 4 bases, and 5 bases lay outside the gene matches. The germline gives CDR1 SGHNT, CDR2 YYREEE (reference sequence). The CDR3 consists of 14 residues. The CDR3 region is CASSPSTGNYGYTF. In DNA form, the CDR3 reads TGTGCCAGCAGCCCATCGACAGGGAACTATGGCTACACCTTC.

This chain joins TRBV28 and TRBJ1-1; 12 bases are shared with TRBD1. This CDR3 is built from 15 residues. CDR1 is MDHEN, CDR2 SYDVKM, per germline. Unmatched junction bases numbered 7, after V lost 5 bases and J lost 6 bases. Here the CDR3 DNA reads TGTGCCAGCAGTGGCCCGGGACAGGGGGCTTCTGAAGCTTTCTTT. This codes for CASSGPGQGASEAFF.

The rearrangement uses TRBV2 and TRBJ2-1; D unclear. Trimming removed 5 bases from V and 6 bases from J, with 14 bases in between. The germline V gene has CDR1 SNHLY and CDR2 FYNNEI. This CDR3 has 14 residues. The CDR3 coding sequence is TGTGCCAGCAGTTACGGGTCCCTCAGCAATGAGCAGTTCTTC. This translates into CASSYGSLSNEQFF. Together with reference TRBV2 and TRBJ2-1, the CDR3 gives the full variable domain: EPEVTQTPSHQVTQMGQEVILRCVPISNHLYFYWYRQILGQKVEFLVSFYNNEISEKSEIFDDQFSVERPDGSNFTLKIRSTKLEDSAMYFCASSYGSLSNEQFFGPGTRLTVL.

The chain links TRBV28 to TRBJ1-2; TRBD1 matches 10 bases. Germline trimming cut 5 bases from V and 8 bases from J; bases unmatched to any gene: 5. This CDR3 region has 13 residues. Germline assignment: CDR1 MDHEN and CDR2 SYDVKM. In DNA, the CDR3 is TGTGCCAGCAGTCCCGGACAGGGGGGAGGCTACACCTTC. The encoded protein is CASSPGQGGGYTF.

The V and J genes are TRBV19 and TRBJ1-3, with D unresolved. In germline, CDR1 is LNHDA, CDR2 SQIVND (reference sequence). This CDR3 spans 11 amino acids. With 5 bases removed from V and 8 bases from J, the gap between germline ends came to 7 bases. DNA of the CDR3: TGTGCCAGTAGTTCTGGGGACACCATATATTTT. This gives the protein CASSSGDTIYF.

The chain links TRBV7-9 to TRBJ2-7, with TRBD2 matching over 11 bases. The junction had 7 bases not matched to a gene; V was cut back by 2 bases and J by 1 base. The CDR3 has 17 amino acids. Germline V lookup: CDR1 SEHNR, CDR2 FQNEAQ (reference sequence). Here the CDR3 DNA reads TGTGCCAGCAGCTTACTACTAGCGGGGGAGCAATCCTACGAGCAGTACTTC. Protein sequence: CASSLLLAGEQSYEQYF.

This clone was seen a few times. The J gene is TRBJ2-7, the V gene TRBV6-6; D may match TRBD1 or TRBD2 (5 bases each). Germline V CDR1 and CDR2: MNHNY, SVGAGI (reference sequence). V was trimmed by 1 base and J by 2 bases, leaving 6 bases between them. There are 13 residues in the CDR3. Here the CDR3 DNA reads TGTGCCAGCAGTTACTGGGGACCCTACGAGCAGTACTTC. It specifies CASSYWGPYEQYF.

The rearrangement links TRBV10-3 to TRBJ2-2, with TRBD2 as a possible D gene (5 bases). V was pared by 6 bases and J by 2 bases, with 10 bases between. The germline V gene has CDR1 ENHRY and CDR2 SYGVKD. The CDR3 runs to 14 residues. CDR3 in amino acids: CAIRGGYNTGELFF. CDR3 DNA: TGTGCCATCAGAGGCGGGTACAACACCGGGGAGCTGTTTTTT.

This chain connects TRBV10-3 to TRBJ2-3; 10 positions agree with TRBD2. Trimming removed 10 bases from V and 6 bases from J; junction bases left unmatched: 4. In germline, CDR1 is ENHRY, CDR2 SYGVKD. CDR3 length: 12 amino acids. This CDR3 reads CATERGGDTQYF. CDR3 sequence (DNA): TGTGCCACTGAGCGGGGGGGGGATACGCAGTATTTT.

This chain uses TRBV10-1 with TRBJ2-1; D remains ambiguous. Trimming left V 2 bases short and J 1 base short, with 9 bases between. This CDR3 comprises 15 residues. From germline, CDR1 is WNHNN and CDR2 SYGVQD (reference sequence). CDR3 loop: CASSEKGLSYNEQFF. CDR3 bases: TGCGCCAGCAGTGAGAAGGGTTTATCCTACAATGAGCAGTTCTTC.